A single sample is the source of the 28 T cell receptor beta chains below, sequenced in a study of T cell repertoires in cytomegalovirus infection. TCRdb reanalysed the reads using MiXCR and keeps one entry per CDR3 protein. The sample has 680,000 or so distinct CDR3 sequences, 30% to 35% seen once. The antigens of these receptors remain unknown. The material was cultured PBMCs, obtained from culture after CMV antigen stimulation. These receptors all stem from a human donor in good health (CMV status not recorded). Some clones in this sample may be carry-over from other donors' samples.

The gene calls are TRBV28 and TRBJ1-6; no definite D call. The V and J ends lost 4 bases and 8 bases respectively, with 15 bases between them. The CDR3 is 15 amino acids. CDR1 is MDHEN, CDR2 SYDVKM, per germline. For the CDR3, the DNA is TGTGCCAGCAGTTCCCGGAACAAATGGGATTCACCCCTCCACTTT. Amino acid sequence: CASSSRNKWDSPLHF.

There are many counts of this clonotype. This chain uses TRBV7-2 with TRBJ1-3, with D possibly matching TRBD1 (6 bases). This CDR3 region has 13 residues. V was cut by 0 bases and J by 7 bases, with 7 bases left in between. Germline V gene sequence: CDR1 SGHTA, CDR2 FQGNSA. The CDR3 is CASSLAGGNTIYF. DNA of the CDR3: TGTGCCAGCAGCTTAGCTGGGGGCAACACCATATATTTT.

The chain links TRBV14 to TRBJ2-1, with D tentatively TRBD2 (7 bases). The CDR3 extends over 17 amino acids. V was clipped by 1 base and J by 3 bases, with 16 bases between them. In germline, CDR1 is SGHDN, CDR2 FVKESK. The CDR3 bases are TGTGCCAGCAGCCAAGTTTTTGGGGGGGGCGGCTACAATGAGCAGTTCTTC. This sequence encodes CASSQVFGGGGYNEQFF.

This clonotype was detected ten times or more. The rearrangement joins TRBV7-2 to TRBJ2-7; D gene ambiguous. V lost 2 bases and J lost 6, with 17 bases in between. CDR1 and CDR2 from the germline V gene are SGHTA and FQGNSA. CDR3 length equals 15 residues. CDR3 sequence: CASSLLGMMGTEQYF. The CDR3 DNA reads TGTGCCAGCAGCTTATTAGGTATGATGGGAACCGAGCAGTACTTC.

This clonotype was observed a few times. This chain uses TRBV12-3 or TRBV12-4 with TRBJ2-4; 8 bases agree with TRBD1. V was pared by 5 bases and J by 7 bases, with 10 bases of the junction left unmatched. The CDR3 spans 15 residues. The CDR3: CASSPGQGARNIQYF. In nucleotides, the CDR3 is TGTGCCAGCAGTCCCGGGCAGGGGGCGAGGAACATTCAGTACTTC.

This chain joins TRBV28 and TRBJ2-6, with 8 bases matching TRBD1. The CDR3 loop spans 20 amino acids. Germline V gene sequence: CDR1 MDHEN, CDR2 SYDVKM. Trimming removed 4 bases from V and 4 bases from J; junction bases left unmatched: 18. The CDR3 reads CASSYRTGFAEGPGANVLTF. CDR3 bases: TGTGCCAGCAGTTATCGGACAGGGTTTGCGGAGGGTCCCGGGGCCAACGTCCTGACTTTC.

The J gene is TRBJ2-1, the V gene TRBV4-1; 9 nucleotides line up with TRBD2. The CDR3 spans 15 residues. The germline CDR1 and CDR2 sequences are MGHRA and YSYEKL. With V trimmed by 5 bases and J by 6 bases, 8 bases remained unmatched. The CDR3 DNA reads as TGCGCCAGCAGCTACCGGTCTAGCGGGGTCAATGAGCAGTTCTTC. The encoded protein is CASSYRSSGVNEQFF.

This clonotype was seen more than once but under ten times. The chain recombines TRBV11-2 with TRBJ1-1; no firm D call. This CDR3 has 13 amino acids. Trimming removed 5 bases from V and 4 bases from J, with 11 bases in between. The germline gives CDR1 SGHAT, CDR2 FQNNGV. This CDR3 is CASSADWVTEAFF. The CDR3, as DNA: TGTGCCAGCAGCGCAGACTGGGTCACTGAAGCTTTCTTT.

As regards this clonotype: A much larger clone sits a single nucleotide away, making a read error possible. The chain uses TRBV9 and TRBJ2-7, with TRBD2 matching 9 bases. V was clipped by 4 bases and J by 1 base; unmatched bases: 6. The CDR3 runs 15 residues. Germline CDR1 is SGDLS and CDR2 is YYNGEE. CDR3 nucleotide sequence: TGTGCCAGCAGCTTCGGACTAGCGCCGTCCTACGAGCAGTACTTC. Its protein product is CASSFGLAPSYEQYF. The variable domain in full, with the rest retrieved from reference TRBV9 and TRBJ2-7, is DSGVTQTPKHLITATGQRVTLRCSPRSGDLSVYWYQQSLDQGLQFLIQYYNGEERAKGNILERFSAQQFPDLHSELNLSSLELGDSALYFCASSFGLAPSYEQYFGPGTRLTVT.

This clonotype appeared a few times. The V gene is TRBV28, the J gene TRBJ1-5; D possibly corresponds to TRBD1 (6 bases). This CDR3 comprises 15 residues. Germline V gives CDR1 MDHEN, CDR2 SYDVKM. The V end was cut by 4 bases, the J end by 9 bases, with 19 bases between. The CDR3, as DNA: TGTGCCAGCAGTTCGGAGACAGGTCCGCGAGGGCCCCAGCATTTT. It specifies CASSSETGPRGPQHF.

This clonotype showed up just a few times. This chain links TRBV20-1 with TRBJ1-1; weak D call: TRBD1 (6 bases). The V and J ends lost 4 bases and 8 bases respectively, with 14 bases between them. The CDR3 extends over 12 amino acids. CDR1 DFQATT and CDR2 SNEGSKA come from the germline V gene (reference sequence). The CDR3 nucleotides are TGCAGTGCTACAATAACAGGGCGGGAAGCTTTCTTT. This sequence encodes CSATITGREAFF.

The CDR3 DNA reads as TGTGCTAGTGGCCTGAATAGCGAGGCCCAGTACTTC. Translation gives CASGLNSEAQYF. The V gene is TRBV12-5, the J gene TRBJ2-5, with D possibly matching TRBD2 (5 bases). Germline loops: CDR1 LGHNT, CDR2 FRNRAP. The CDR3 runs to 12 residues. Trimming stripped 6 bases from V and 9 bases from J, with 14 bases between.

The chain combines TRBV7-8 with TRBJ2-3; 7 nucleotides agree with TRBD1. V lost 5 bases, J lost 5 bases, and 7 bases stayed unmatched. Germline V gene lookup returns CDR1 SGHVS and CDR2 FQNEAQ. The length of the CDR3 is 14 residues. CDR3 protein: CASSPKGAVDTQYF. CDR3 DNA: TGTGCCAGCAGCCCGAAGGGGGCGGTAGATACGCAGTATTTT.

J is TRBJ1-1 and V is TRBV7-9; no clear D. Trimming cost V 4 bases and J 8 bases, with 11 bases left between them. Germline assignment: CDR1 SEHNR and CDR2 FQNEAQ (reference sequence). The CDR3 is 12 residues long. The CDR3 nucleotides read TGTGCCAGCAGCTACCTTCAGAGAGAAGCTTTCTTT. It yields the protein CASSYLQREAFF.

This clonotype was observed a few times. The chain joins TRBV6-6 to TRBJ2-3; D remains unclear. The germline gives CDR1 MNHNY, CDR2 SVGAGI (reference sequence). This CDR3 region has 13 residues. V lost 0 bases, J lost 5 bases, and 6 bases lay in between. The CDR3 loop reads CASSYSDQDTQYF. The DNA for the CDR3 is TGTGCCAGCAGTTACTCGGATCAAGATACGCAGTATTTT.

The chain links TRBV20-1 to TRBJ2-7; D perhaps matches TRBD2 (6 bases). V gave up 5 bases and J gave up 0 bases, with 14 bases separating them. The CDR3 length is 14 residues. Per the germline V gene, CDR1 is DFQATT and CDR2 is SNEGSKA (reference sequence). The CDR3 sequence: CSALEGTYSYEQYF. The CDR3 DNA reads as TGCAGTGCTCTAGAAGGGACTTACTCCTACGAGCAGTACTTC.

This clonotype was found once. The chain links TRBV12-3 or TRBV12-4 to TRBJ2-3, with 11 bases matching TRBD2. The ends lost 5 bases at V and 7 bases at J; junction bases unmatched: 2. The CDR3 is made up of 13 amino acids. CDR3 nucleotide sequence: TGTGCCAGCAGTCCTAGCGGGAGGAATACGCAGTATTTT. It is translated as CASSPSGRNTQYF.

V and J are TRBV6-8 and TRBJ1-1; weak D call: TRBD1 (6 bases). CDR1 MNHGY and CDR2 SAAAGT come from the germline V gene. The CDR3 runs to 15 residues. V was pared by 5 bases and J by 1 base, with 14 bases between. CDR3 bases: TGTGCCAGCAGTATTAAAGAGGGGGAGAACACTGAAGCTTTCTTT. Amino acids: CASSIKEGENTEAFF.

The genes are TRBV3-1 and TRBJ1-2, with 9 bases aligning to TRBD1. Germline CDR1 LGHDT, CDR2 YNNKEL (reference sequence). The V segment lost 0 bases and the J segment 6 bases; nucleotides outside the gene matches: 8. CDR3 length: 16 amino acids. This CDR3 reads CASSQDTGGREDGYTF. CDR3 nucleotide sequence: TGTGCCAGCAGCCAAGACACAGGGGGCCGGGAAGATGGCTACACCTTC.

This clonotype was observed a few times. Relative to the germline gene, one junction end is altered; a read error may explain this. V is TRBV7-9 and J is TRBJ1-6, with TRBD1 as a possible D gene (5 bases). The CDR3 is 13 residues long. The germline gives CDR1 SEHNR, CDR2 FQNEAQ (reference sequence). In DNA form, the CDR3 reads TGTGCCAGCAGCTTAGCAGACCCGGGACGTACTTACTTT. It is translated as CASSLADPGRTYF.

The rearrangement joins TRBV28 to TRBJ2-6; either TRBD1 or TRBD2 may supply D (5 bases each). Germline V gives CDR1 MDHEN, CDR2 SYDVKM. This CDR3 is 14 amino acids long. Between the trimmed V and J ends, which lost 9 bases and 1 base, there was a span of 10 bases. The CDR3, as DNA: TGTGCCAGTCGAGGGGTGTCTGGGGCCAACGTCCTGACTTTC. Protein sequence: CASRGVSGANVLTF.

The CDR3 region is CASSLRPYGYTF. The CDR3 coding sequence is TGTGCCAGCAGCTTGCGGCCATATGGCTACACCTTC. The chain is built from TRBV12-3 or TRBV12-4 and TRBJ1-2; D gene ambiguous. V was trimmed by 6 bases and J by 5 bases, leaving 10 bases between them. The CDR3 spans 12 residues.

This clonotype was counted a few times. The chain uses TRBV7-2 and TRBJ2-4; 12 bases align to TRBD2. This CDR3 comprises 16 residues. Germline V lookup: CDR1 SGHTA, CDR2 FQGNSA. Losses at the gene ends were 5 bases for V and 2 bases for J; bases not matched to a gene: 4. The CDR3 DNA is TGTGCCAGCAGCAACCTAGCGGGGGGGCCCAAAAACATTCAGTACTTC. Its protein product is CASSNLAGGPKNIQYF.

This clonotype was observed a handful of times. The chain joins TRBV2 to TRBJ2-2, with 8 bases matching TRBD2. V lost 6 bases to trimming and J lost 0 bases; unmatched junction nucleotides: 6. CDR1 and CDR2 (germline): SNHLY, FYNNEI. This CDR3 region has 16 residues. The CDR3 sequence is CASRDSGTPNTGELFF. CDR3 DNA: TGTGCCAGCAGGGATAGCGGGACGCCGAACACCGGGGAGCTGTTTTTT.

J is TRBJ1-2 and V is TRBV10-3; D ambiguous. V was clipped by 3 bases and J by 2 bases, with 10 bases between them. Germline V lookup: CDR1 ENHRY, CDR2 SYGVKD. The CDR3 sequence is 14 residues long. CDR3 protein: CAISELGQNYGYTF. Here the CDR3 DNA reads TGTGCCATCAGTGAACTTGGGCAGAACTATGGCTACACCTTC.

This rearrangement joins TRBV18 to TRBJ2-5, with D possibly TRBD2 on 6 matching bases. The germline V gene has CDR1 KGHSH and CDR2 LQKENI. The CDR3 extends over 13 amino acids. Trimming took 5 bases from V and 5 from J, leaving 12 bases between them. The CDR3 sequence is CASSSAGSETQYF. The CDR3 DNA sequence: TGTGCCAGCTCAAGTGCGGGGTCGGAGACCCAGTACTTC.

There are a few counts of this clonotype. The V gene is TRBV7-6, the J gene TRBJ2-2, with 9 bases lining up with TRBD2. With 1 base clipped from V and 7 bases from J, the junction kept 1 base outside the gene matches. The germline V gene has CDR1 SGHVS and CDR2 FNYEAQ. The CDR3 spans 14 residues. The CDR3 spells CASSLVLAGGELFF. As DNA, the CDR3 is TGTGCCAGCAGCTTAGTACTAGCGGGCGGGGAGCTGTTTTTT.

There are many counts of this clonotype. The chain's CDR3 is CASSLLREAAGELFF. CDR3 nucleotide sequence: TGTGCCAGCAGCTTACTGCGGGAGGCGGCCGGGGAGCTGTTTTTT. J is TRBJ2-2 and V is TRBV7-6, with TRBD2 identical over 8 bases. Germline V gives CDR1 SGHVS, CDR2 FNYEAQ. V lost 2 bases to trimming and J lost 6 bases; unmatched junction nucleotides: 5. The length of the CDR3 is 15 residues.